The 7 T cell receptor beta chains presented below share a single source sample, sequenced in a study of T-cell reconstitution after alpha-beta-depleted transplantation in children. During its preparation, the TCRbeta library received unique molecular identifiers. TCRdb reanalysed the PCR reads using MiXCR and keeps one entry per CDR3 protein. This table holds about 500,000 distinct CDR3 sequences, around a third found once. This specimen was PBMCs from the stem cell graft donor, taken from the stem cell graft. These receptors all stem from a human donor who donated a stem cell graft to a child with aplastic anemia.

This chain links TRBV11-2 with TRBJ2-3; 13 bases fit TRBD2. The germline V gene has CDR1 SGHAT and CDR2 FQNNGV. The CDR3 sequence is 20 residues long. Germline trimming cut 3 bases from V and 2 bases from J; bases unmatched to any gene: 14. CDR3 sequence: CASSFPGLAGTGGYTDTQYF. The CDR3 nucleotides are TGTGCCAGCAGCTTCCCGGGACTAGCGGGAACCGGGGGGTACACAGATACGCAGTATTTT.

This clonotype turned up a few times. The chain combines TRBV29-1 with TRBJ2-5; 7 nucleotides align to TRBD2. With 8 bases clipped from V and 5 bases from J, the junction kept 8 bases outside the gene matches. The CDR3 runs to 12 residues. CDR1 and CDR2 (germline): SQVTM, ANQGSEA. This CDR3 reads CSSPGGGETQYF. CDR3 nucleotides: TGCAGCTCTCCGGGAGGTGGCGAGACCCAGTACTTC.

This clonotype was counted a few times. The CDR3: CAISGILGGEQFF. CDR3 in DNA: TGTGCCATCAGCGGGATTCTGGGGGGTGAGCAGTTCTTC. This sequence joins TRBV10-3 and TRBJ2-1; a weak D match, TRBD2 (6 bases). Trimming stripped 6 bases from V and 9 bases from J, with 15 bases between. CDR3 length: 13 amino acids. Germline-derived CDR1 and CDR2 are ENHRY and SYGVKD.

This clonotype was detected only a few times. The junction and the germline gene differ at one end; a read error may be behind it. The gene calls are TRBV5-1 and TRBJ2-2; perhaps TRBD1 as D (5 bases). Germline CDR1 reads SGHRS; CDR2 reads YFSETQ. This CDR3 is built from 15 residues. CDR3 residues: CASSLGAANTGELFF. The CDR3 DNA is TGTGCCAGCAGCTTAGGGGCAGCGAACACCGGGGAGCTGTTTTTT.

The chain uses TRBV29-1 and TRBJ2-4; a weak D match, TRBD2 (6 bases). V lost 5 bases to trimming and J lost 3 bases, with 8 bases between them. CDR1 and CDR2 from the germline V gene are SQVTM and ANQGSEA. The CDR3 runs to 12 residues. CDR3 nucleotides: TGCAGCGTTTACGGGGGCAAAAACATTCAGTACTTC. Translated, it gives CSVYGGKNIQYF.

This clonotype was observed a few times. CDR3 amino acids: CAWRGTLTDTQYF. The CDR3 DNA reads TGTGCCTGGAGGGGGACCCTCACAGATACGCAGTATTTT. This chain connects TRBV30 to TRBJ2-3, with D perhaps being TRBD1 or TRBD2 (5 bases each). The CDR3 loop spans 13 amino acids. V was clipped by 3 bases and J by 2 bases, with 9 bases between them. Germline-derived CDR1 and CDR2 are GTSNPN and SVGIG (reference sequence).

J is TRBJ1-4 and V is TRBV5-1; a possible D gene is TRBD1 (5 bases). V was shortened by 0 bases and J by 3 bases, with 9 bases between the two germline ends. CDR3 length: 15 residues. Germline V gene data show CDR1 as SGHRS and CDR2 as YFSETQ. The DNA of the CDR3 is TGCGCCAGCAGCTTGGAGGGGTCGGCTAATGAAAAACTGTTTTTT. As protein: CASSLEGSANEKLFF.